This TCR beta chain originates from a study of control samples from healthy donors and cancer patients. Germline CDR1 and CDR2: SNHLY and FYNNEI. The CDR3 spans 15 residues. V was trimmed by 6 bases and J by 4 bases, leaving 18 bases between them. TCRdb's table, derived via immunoSEQ multiplex PCR, lists solely in-frame clones and lacks some. The data hold 75,000 to 100,000 clones, with about 91% observed a single time. Many counts were recorded for this clone. This rearrangement joins TRBV2 to TRBJ2-5; D might be TRBD2 (6 bases). Sequenced sample: blood. This sequence was found in a man younger than 45 in good health. The CDR3 nucleotides are TGTGCCAGCAGGACCGGGACGCGGGGTCGAGAGACCCAGTACTTC. Protein product: CASRTGTRGRETQYF.